A selection of T cell receptor beta chains follows, all from one sample in a study of Ad26.COV2.S vaccination and SARS-CoV-2 variants. Sequencing was performed with immunoSEQ multiplex PCR; in TCRdb, only in-frame clones are kept and a portion is missing. The sample records roughly 270,000 clones, roughly 86% being singletons. The source was peripheral blood, collected in a trial of Ad26.COV2.S vaccine versus placebo. These receptors all stem from a person between 18 and 65 years old who received the Ad26.COV2.S COVID-19 vaccine or a placebo. The CDR3 runs from the conserved cysteine through the conserved F or W. Some rows mark clone size as missing; the rest say once, few, many or name a class of expanded clone.

J | V | size | CDR3
TRBJ1-6 | TRBV5-1 | NA | CASSSSGTGGFSYNSPLHF
TRBJ1-2 | TRBV29-1 | NA | CSVHIQGKYGYTF
TRBJ1-2 | TRBV15 | NA | CATSRASSSQGANYGYTF
TRBJ2-1 | TRBV30 | NA | CAWAGTSGRAFEQFF
TRBJ2-5 | TRBV5-6 | NA | CASSFQDNQETQYF
TRBJ1-1 | TRBV5-4 | few | CASSSPEGGRVAFF
TRBJ2-1 | TRBV11-1 | NA | CASSLARHNEQFF
TRBJ1-2 | TRBV10-3 | once | CAISFSGTKTNYGYTF
TRBJ2-2 | TRBV12-3/TRBV12-4 | once | CASSADIGELFF
TRBJ2-5 | TRBV19 | once | CASSLAGTNVETQYF
TRBJ2-7 | TRBV30 | NA | CAWSLGGNEQYF
TRBJ2-7 | TRBV6-5 | few | CASLGGRGVYEQYF
TRBJ1-2 | TRBV7-9 | NA | CASRESRNNYGYTF
TRBJ1-1 | TRBV2 | NA | CASSGTTGFTEAFF
TRBJ1-1 | TRBV25-1 | NA | CASRSTEAFF
TRBJ1-1 | TRBV10-2 | NA | CASSRNTEAFF
TRBJ2-3 | TRBV15 | NA | CATSRVGGGVTDTQYF
TRBJ1-2 | TRBV27 | NA | CASSDPGQGTGYTF
TRBJ1-1 | TRBV18 | NA | CASSPISTGGNTEAFF
TRBJ2-7 | TRBV9 | NA | CASSVEGQSYEQYF